The 18 T cell receptor beta chains below come from one sample, sequenced in a study. TCRdb independently ran MiXCR on the RT-PCR reads; one entry per CDR3 protein. The sample has about 680,000 distinct CDR3 sequences, over 12% seen once. The sequenced sample was memory CD4+ T cells from blood. The source is a female donor in good health, serving as a healthy control.

This clonotype was detected ten times or more. The genes are TRBV10-2 and TRBJ2-1; 16 bases line up with TRBD2. CDR1 WSHSY and CDR2 SAAADI come from the germline V gene. This CDR3 has 14 residues. J was trimmed by 8 bases and V by 8 bases; bases with no gene match: 3. The DNA of the CDR3 is TGCGCCAGCGGGACTAGCGGGAGGGGCGATGAGCAGTTCTTC. Amino acid sequence: CASGTSGRGDEQFF.

This clonotype was counted a few times. This chain connects TRBV10-3 to TRBJ1-3, with TRBD1 matching over 7 bases. The V gene end was trimmed by 3 bases and the J gene end by 1 base; junction bases not matched to a gene: 3. Per germline, CDR1 ENHRY and CDR2 SYGVKD. The CDR3 is 15 amino acids. Here the CDR3 DNA reads TGTGCCATCAGTGACCCACAGGGGTCTGGAAACACCATATATTTT. Translated, it gives CAISDPQGSGNTIYF.

About this clonotype: An end of the junction does not agree with germline; a read error may underlie this. The rearrangement links TRBV4-1 to TRBJ1-1; D perhaps matches TRBD1 (6 bases). The germline CDR1 and CDR2 sequences are MGHRA and YSYEKL. The CDR3 has 17 residues. The CDR3 DNA sequence: TGCTCCAGCAGCCAAGAGACACCGGGACATCGGAACACTGAAGCTTTCTTT. Translation: CSSSQETPGHRNTEAFF.

The chain uses TRBV28 and TRBJ1-5; 7 nucleotides line up with TRBD1. CDR3 size: 13 residues. The J segment lost 7 bases and the V segment lost 8 bases, leaving 8 bases of the junction unmatched. The germline CDR1 and CDR2 sequences are MDHEN and SYDVKM. CDR3 region: CASGRDSLQPQHF. The CDR3, as DNA: TGTGCCAGCGGCCGGGACAGTCTCCAGCCCCAGCATTTT.

This clonotype was observed a few times. V gene TRBV7-2 combines with J gene TRBJ1-2; D is undetermined. The CDR3 contains 14 residues. Germline loops: CDR1 SGHTA, CDR2 FQGNSA. V lost 3 bases, J lost 1 base, and 9 bases lay in between. The CDR3 sequence: CASSLRTDNYGYTF. The CDR3 DNA is TGTGCCAGCAGCTTGCGGACGGATAACTATGGCTACACCTTC.

This chain uses TRBV5-4 with TRBJ2-1, with TRBD1 identical over 8 bases. CDR3 length: 18 residues. Trimming at V came to 0 bases and at J to 4 bases, leaving 12 bases not matched to a gene. From germline, CDR1 is SGHNT and CDR2 YYREEE (reference sequence). CDR3 amino acids: CASSLGNPTGAPYNEQFF. As DNA, the CDR3 is TGTGCCAGCAGCTTGGGAAATCCGACAGGGGCCCCTTACAATGAGCAGTTCTTC.

There are a few counts of this clonotype. J is TRBJ2-1 and V is TRBV18; unclear D gene. Trimming removed 2 bases from V and 10 bases from J, with 9 bases in between. Germline V gene data show CDR1 as KGHSH and CDR2 as LQKENI. CDR3 length: 12 residues. CDR3 nucleotides: TGTGCCAGCTCACCAGTAAGGCAGGAGCAGTTCTTC. Its protein product is CASSPVRQEQFF.

The chain couples TRBV6-2 or TRBV6-3 to TRBJ2-2; 9 bases fit TRBD1. Germline CDR1 MNHEY, CDR2 SVGEGT. The V and J ends lost 6 bases and 3 bases, in that order; junction bases with no gene match: 5. The CDR3 is 15 amino acids. CDR3 protein: CASSPGQGYTGELFF. CDR3 nucleotide sequence: TGTGCCAGCAGCCCCGGACAGGGGTACACCGGGGAGCTGTTTTTT.

This clonotype was counted at least ten times. This chain links TRBV6-5 with TRBJ1-1, with D possibly TRBD1 on 5 matching bases. Germline assignment: CDR1 MNHEY and CDR2 SVGAGI. The CDR3 runs 16 residues. Trimming shortened V by 2 bases and J by 6 bases, and 19 bases separated the two germline ends. The CDR3 nucleotides read TGTGCCAGCAGTTACGGGGGATCGGCTATGTACGCTGAAGCTTTCTTT. It specifies CASSYGGSAMYAEAFF.

This clonotype showed up many times. The rearrangement uses TRBV12-3 or TRBV12-4 and TRBJ1-6; 7 bases are a match to TRBD1. With V trimmed by 6 bases and J by 7 bases, 12 bases remained unmatched. This CDR3 has 16 amino acids. The CDR3 DNA is TGTGCCAGCAGATCTCGGACAGGTGCCGAGAATTCACCCCTCCACTTT. Encoded protein: CASRSRTGAENSPLHF.

This clonotype was observed many times. The rearrangement links TRBV5-1 to TRBJ2-7, with 15 bases identical to TRBD2. The CDR3 extends over 16 amino acids. V trimming: 4 bases; J trimming: 0 bases; junction bases outside the gene matches: 2. Germline V gives CDR1 SGHRS, CDR2 YFSETQ. The CDR3 here is CASSQGLAGGSYEQYF. In nucleotides, the CDR3 is TGCGCCAGCAGCCAGGGACTAGCGGGAGGCTCCTACGAGCAGTACTTC.

In this sample, this clonotype turned up many times. The CDR3 is CAIKGQWNTEAFF. CDR3 bases: TGTGCCATCAAGGGGCAGTGGAACACTGAAGCTTTCTTT. The rearrangement uses TRBV10-3 and TRBJ1-1; the D gene is possibly TRBD1 (5 bases). The CDR3 sequence is 13 residues long. The germline gives CDR1 ENHRY, CDR2 SYGVKD. The V end lost 7 bases, the J end lost 1 base, and 10 bases lay between the germline ends.

This clonotype was counted only a few times. Compared with germline, one end of the junction differs, possibly owing to a read error. The rearrangement uses TRBV27 and TRBJ2-1, with D perhaps being TRBD1 or TRBD2 (5 bases each). Germline assignment: CDR1 MNHEY and CDR2 SMNVEV (reference sequence). This CDR3 spans 14 amino acids. The CDR3 sequence is CASSPPGPTTAWVF. In nucleotides, the CDR3 is TGTGCCAGCAGTCCCCCGGGACCCACAACTGCATGGGTCTTC.

This clonotype was observed a few times. The chain uses TRBV20-1 and TRBJ2-3; 16 bases fit TRBD2. This CDR3 has 19 residues. Germline V gene data show CDR1 as DFQATT and CDR2 as SNEGSKA (reference sequence). V was clipped by 4 bases and J by 4 bases; unmatched bases: 14. CDR3: CSAKGTSGRGGLAPDTQYF. The DNA of the CDR3 is TGCAGTGCTAAAGGGACTAGCGGGAGGGGAGGCCTAGCCCCAGATACGCAGTATTTT.

This clonotype has at least ten counts. J is TRBJ2-3 and V is TRBV5-1; D remains unclear. This CDR3 comprises 13 residues. Between the trimmed V and J ends, which lost 0 bases and 7 bases, there was a span of 9 bases. The germline CDR1 and CDR2 sequences are SGHRS and YFSETQ. DNA of the CDR3: TGCGCCAGCAGCTTGGATAGGGCGAATACGCAGTATTTT. Amino acids: CASSLDRANTQYF.

This clonotype has just a few counts. The chain employs TRBV5-1 and TRBJ2-7; 9 bases line up with TRBD1. Germline V gene lookup returns CDR1 SGHRS and CDR2 YFSETQ. CDR3 length: 16 residues. Unmatched junction bases numbered 13, after V lost 7 bases and J lost 2 bases. The DNA of the CDR3 is TGCGCCAGCGCCGGCGACAGGGGGGGTTTCGCCTACGAGCAGTACTTC. It codes for CASAGDRGGFAYEQYF.

This clonotype appeared many times. The V and J genes are TRBV20-1 and TRBJ2-7; 11 nucleotides align to TRBD1. Germline V gives CDR1 DFQATT, CDR2 SNEGSKA (reference sequence). This CDR3 has 13 residues. J was trimmed by 3 bases and V by 6 bases; bases with no gene match: 4. As DNA, the CDR3 is TGCAGTGCCTGGGGACAGGGGGACTACGAGCAGTACTTC. Its translation: CSAWGQGDYEQYF.

In its sample, this clonotype was seen many times. The V gene is TRBV27, the J gene TRBJ2-4, with D perhaps TRBD1 or TRBD2 (5 bases each). Trimming took off 6 bases at V and 2 bases at J, with 23 bases between the two ends. Germline loops: CDR1 MNHEY, CDR2 SMNVEV (reference sequence). There are 18 residues in the CDR3. CDR3 residues: CASREGAVGSVTKNIQYF. As DNA, the CDR3 is TGTGCCAGCAGGGAAGGGGCAGTGGGGAGTGTCACCAAAAACATTCAGTACTTC.